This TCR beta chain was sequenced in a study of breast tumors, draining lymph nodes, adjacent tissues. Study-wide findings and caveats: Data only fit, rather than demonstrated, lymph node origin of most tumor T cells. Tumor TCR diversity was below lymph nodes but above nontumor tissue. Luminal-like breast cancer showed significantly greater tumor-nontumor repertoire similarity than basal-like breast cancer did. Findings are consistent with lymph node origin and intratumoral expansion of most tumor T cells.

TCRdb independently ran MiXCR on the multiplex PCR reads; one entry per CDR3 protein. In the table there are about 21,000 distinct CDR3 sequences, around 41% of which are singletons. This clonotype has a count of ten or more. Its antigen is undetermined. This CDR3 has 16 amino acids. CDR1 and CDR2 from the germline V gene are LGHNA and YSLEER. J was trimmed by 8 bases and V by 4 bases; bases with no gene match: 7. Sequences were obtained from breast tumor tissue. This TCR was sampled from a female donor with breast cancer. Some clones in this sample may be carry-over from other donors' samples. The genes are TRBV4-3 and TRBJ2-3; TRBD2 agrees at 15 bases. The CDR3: CASSPGLAGGPVTQYF. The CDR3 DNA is TGCGCCAGCAGCCCAGGACTAGCGGGAGGGCCTGTTACGCAGTATTTT.